This TCR beta chain was identified in a study of regulatory T cells in long-lasting Graves disease listed by TCRdb under 2021. With regard to the full study: Antithyroid drugs had been taken for less than 3 months by newly diagnosed Graves' disease patients. A total of 33 samples underwent TCR sequencing, from roughly 13 patients with persistent Graves' disease and 20 patients with newly diagnosed Graves' disease. This study used TCR sequencing and RNA sequencing of peripheral blood to compare persistent Graves' disease patients against newly diagnosed Graves' disease patients. The study was registered as a clinical trial and conducted in China. Study-wide findings and limitations: Only the TCR beta chain was sequenced and analyzed. The authors acknowledged the small sample size as a limitation that may reduce accuracy. More public clonotypes were shared among persistent patients (around 2,600) than among newly diagnosed patients (roughly 1,000). Persistent disease showed preferential use of TRBV28, TRBJ1-2 and TRBJ2-5, whereas newly diagnosed disease favored TRBV20-1 and TRBJ2-1. Because the primary lesion, thyroid tissue, could not be accessed, the study looked at peripheral blood alone. Persistent Graves' disease patients showed lower TCR Shannon entropy and fewer highly expanded clones than newly diagnosed patients, suggesting clonal expansion.

On this clonotype itself: Its binding antigen is unknown. No base quality values were provided; no much bigger clone lies one nucleotide off.

Interpreted using the paper, the time point label stands for: newly diagnosed GD, antithyroid drugs for less than 3 months. For both TCR sequencing and RNA sequencing, RNA was extracted from PBMCs using TRIzol. The diagnosis of Graves' disease followed American Thyroid Association guidelines. Patients were recruited from an endocrinology department in Xi'an, China. Each patient gave approximately 8.8 milliliters of peripheral blood, collected in an EDTA anticoagulant tube. Ficoll Paque Plus density gradient separation was used to isolate PBMCs, and no additional T cell sorting was done. An Agilent 2100 Bioanalyzer and agarose gel were used to assess RNA quality, and a NanoDrop 2000 was used to measure RNA concentration. Libraries came from multiplex PCR. Instrument used: Illumina HiSeq 4000. TCR beta libraries were built with iRepertoire HTBI primers and Arm-PCR amplification of CDR3 regions. Gel purification was performed on PCR products prior to sequencing. As for the original processing: Gene usage analysis of CDR3 amino acid clonotypes relied on the roughly 60 TRBV and 13 to 15 TRBJ segments identified across samples. Filtered high-quality paired reads were merged into contigs using COPE and FqMerger. BLAST was used to align contigs to IMGT TRBV, TRBD and TRBJ reference genes, and CDR3 was defined according to IMGT. Any clonotype with a frequency above 0.1% was classified as a highly expanded clone. Shannon entropy served as the measure of repertoire diversity, while the Gini coefficient captured V-J evenness. A clonotype found in more than one individual was treated as public. Using fastp at Q25 and MiXCR, TCRdb reprocessed the public reads and kept productive beta chains. Every distinct CDR3 protein forms one entry, paired with its most common genes and DNA. The authors' filters were not applied to this entry. The sample yields about 620,000 distinct CDR3 sequences; 15% to 20% were counted once. The top ten clones comprise 15% to 20% of the sample.

Compared with germline, V lacks 7 bases and J lacks 6 bases; bases without a gene match: 21. CDR1 and CDR2 were assigned from the germline V gene (reference sequence) as LNHDA and SQIVND. The CDR3 spans 18 residues, from the cysteine through the phenylalanine. Just the 54-base CDR3 DNA is kept, in frame starting at base 1. The sample was also linked to a second study, of T cells in Graves' hyperthyroidism and ophthalmopathy. The second investigation adds: A patient counted as having stable Graves' hyperthyroidism if no progression to ophthalmopathy occurred over 18 months of follow-up. Hyperthyroidism patients were newly diagnosed, with disease duration under 2 months, and aged 18 to 65 years. Patients with uncontrolled infections, other autoimmune diseases, pregnancy or lactation were excluded. Diagnoses were based on clinical symptoms, serum thyroxine and TRAb, thyroid ultrasound and orbital computed tomography. A first-round RT-PCR of the TCR CDR3 used the HTBI primer set with the Qiagen OneStep RT-PCR kit. Most expanded thyroid clonotypes (frequency above 0.001) were also detected in blood, suggesting blood repertoires may reflect thyroid immune responses. A 13 V-J signature model separated ophthalmopathy from stable hyperthyroidism, with over 85% sensitivity and roughly 81% specificity in cross-validation and 80%/75% in testing. In validation, the model predicted progression to ophthalmopathy a median of around six months before onset, with about 70% sensitivity and around 76% specificity. To identify distinguishing TCR V-J signatures, a discovery cohort of 90 to 100 patients was used, comprising 40 to 45 with Graves' ophthalmopathy and approximately 57 with stable Graves' hyperthyroidism. Whether ophthalmopathy could be predicted prospectively was tested in an independent validation cohort made up of roughly 20 hyperthyroidism patients plus 17 patients who later progressed to ophthalmopathy. For training and testing, the roughly 93 patients in the discovery cohort were randomly divided in a 7:3 ratio. In addition, the study compared T-cell repertoires in thyroid tissue and in blood from about 6 Graves' hyperthyroidism patients. After blood sampling, hyperthyroidism patients were treated with methimazole at a starting dose of 30 mg daily, and ophthalmopathy patients were treated with high-dose intravenous methylprednisolone. The libraries were constructed in a second round of multiplex PCR and then size-selected and purified. Sequencing of the libraries was done on an Illumina HiSeq2000 using paired-end 100 bp reads. SOAPnuke was used to process the raw data, removing reads that contained adapters or uncalled bases, had a mean Phred below 15, or lacked an exact match to the constant primer or identifier. COPE v1.2.5 was used to merge high-quality paired reads, and clonotypes were defined as unique nucleotide sequences. MiTCR v1.1 was used to align the clonotypes against IMGT TRBV, TRBD and TRBJ reference segments. Analysis was restricted to V-J combinations with a frequency above 0.0001, which covered just over 98% of repertoires. A TCS score was defined as the ratio between F50 (clonal expansion) and ExV (chaos), using BLOSUM62-based TCRdist between CDR3 peptides within each V-J. Welch's t-statistics and random forest reduced just over 500 V-J features to 13, which were used in a naive Bayes classifier (R e1071). No statistical method was used to fix the sample size in advance, and group allocation was not hidden from the investigators. The paper reports TCR Vbeta CDR3 sequencing of approximately 140 peripheral blood samples: some 41 ophthalmopathy, 75 to 80 hyperthyroidism and approximately 17 progressor patients.

The rearrangement joined TRBV19 to TRBJ2-3, with 8 bases aligning to TRBD2. The clonotype comes from a woman aged 30 to 39 with Graves disease. Donor details come from another sample of the same person, matched by shared clones. The sample here was peripheral blood mononuclear cells (PBMCs), taken at new diagnosis, from a patient treated with antithyroid drugs. The nucleotide sequence reads TGTGCCAGTACCTCGGGTTTACTAGCGGAGCGTCGAGGGGATACGCAGTATTTT. Its coded protein is CASTSGLLAERRGDTQYF.